This is a list of T cell receptor beta chains from one sample in a study of identical twins. TCRdb processed the 5' RACE reads anew with MiXCR; each CDR3 protein has one entry. The table lists hundreds of thousands of distinct CDR3 sequences, approximately 13% of them singletons. A further study also used this sample, focusing on yellow fever vaccine responses in identical twins.

The sequenced material came from CD8+ T cells sorted from blood. The receptors were sampled from a young woman in good health. Both conserved end residues are part of each CDR3. Each record gives: CDR3 length, J gene, V gene, CDR3 protein.

length: 14
J: TRBJ2-1
V: TRBV7-9
CDR3: CASRYRQGGHEQFF

length: 14
J: TRBJ1-1
V: TRBV12-3/TRBV12-4
CDR3: CASSFWGASTEAFF

length: 14
J: TRBJ2-3
V: TRBV2
CDR3: CASADPEWADTQYF

length: 14
J: TRBJ2-3
V: TRBV9
CDR3: CASSVDGLTDTQYF

length: 15
J: TRBJ2-4
V: TRBV9
CDR3: CASSSGRDSKNIQYF

length: 15
J: TRBJ1-1
V: TRBV5-6
CDR3: CASSPMGWQDQEAFF

length: 16
J: TRBJ2-5
V: TRBV18
CDR3: CASYPEVLGTQETQYF

length: 12
J: TRBJ2-1
V: TRBV5-1
CDR3: CASSFRVNEQFF

length: 18
J: TRBJ2-3
V: TRBV3-1
CDR3: CASSPRTGDRRVTDTQYF

length: 18
J: TRBJ2-2
V: TRBV6-1
CDR3: CASSEVLAGGLGTGELFF

length: 8
J: TRBJ1-2
V: TRBV29-1
CDR3: CSVEGQGF

length: 15
J: TRBJ2-5
V: TRBV2
CDR3: CASSTRTGGYETQYF

length: 17
J: TRBJ2-3
V: TRBV7-3
CDR3: CASSSGLAGVSTDTQYF

length: 19
J: TRBJ2-2
V: TRBV3-1
CDR3: CASSQDRASGTPNTGELFF

length: 14
J: TRBJ2-7
V: TRBV13
CDR3: CASSMASYLSEQYF

length: 15
J: TRBJ1-4
V: TRBV4-1
CDR3: CASSQENSADEKLFF

length: 14
J: TRBJ2-2
V: TRBV19
CDR3: CASRFTGGTGELFF

length: 12
J: .
V: TRBV2
CDR3: CANRVPYNEQYF

length: 13
J: TRBJ2-5
V: TRBV3-1
CDR3: CASSRGEQETQYF

length: 11
J: TRBJ1-1
V: TRBV7-9
CDR3: CASSTGPAGFF

length: 13
J: TRBJ1-2
V: TRBV12-3/TRBV12-4
CDR3: CASSSGTAYGYTF

length: 14
J: TRBJ2-3
V: TRBV20-1
CDR3: CSARDLQSTDTQYF

length: 16
J: TRBJ2-1
V: TRBV5-5
CDR3: CASRDTGLGLYNEQFF

length: 13
J: TRBJ2-7
V: TRBV2
CDR3: CASTTRVSYEQYF

length: 14
J: TRBJ2-2
V: TRBV4-2
CDR3: CASSQEGSDGELFF

length: 17
J: TRBJ2-1
V: TRBV12-3/TRBV12-4
CDR3: CASSPGLAGGNYNEQFF

length: 15
J: TRBJ1-6
V: TRBV7-9
CDR3: CASQTTGQGNSPLHF

length: 14
J: TRBJ1-5
V: TRBV12-3/TRBV12-4
CDR3: CASSLSPTNQPQHF

length: 15
J: TRBJ2-4
V: TRBV20-1
CDR3: CSAREEGESKNIQYF